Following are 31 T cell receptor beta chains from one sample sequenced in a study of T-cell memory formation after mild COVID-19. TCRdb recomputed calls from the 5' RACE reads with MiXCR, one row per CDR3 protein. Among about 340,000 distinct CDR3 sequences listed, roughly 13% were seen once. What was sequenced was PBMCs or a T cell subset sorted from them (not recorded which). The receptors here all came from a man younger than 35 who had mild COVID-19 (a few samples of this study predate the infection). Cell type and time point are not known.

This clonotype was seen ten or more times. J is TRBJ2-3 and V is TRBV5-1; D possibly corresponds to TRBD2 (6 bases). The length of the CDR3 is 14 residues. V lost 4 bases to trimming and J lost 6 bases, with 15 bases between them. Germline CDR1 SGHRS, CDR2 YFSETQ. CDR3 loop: CASSLSPGADTQYF. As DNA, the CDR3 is TGCGCCAGCAGCCTAAGCCCGGGAGCTGATACGCAGTATTTT.

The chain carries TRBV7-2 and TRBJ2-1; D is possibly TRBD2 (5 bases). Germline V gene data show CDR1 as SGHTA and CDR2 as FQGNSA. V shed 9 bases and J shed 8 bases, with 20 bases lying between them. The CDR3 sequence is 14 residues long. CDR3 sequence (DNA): TGTGCCAGAGACCCCCCCTGGGGAGACCATGAGCAGTTCTTC. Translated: CARDPPWGDHEQFF.

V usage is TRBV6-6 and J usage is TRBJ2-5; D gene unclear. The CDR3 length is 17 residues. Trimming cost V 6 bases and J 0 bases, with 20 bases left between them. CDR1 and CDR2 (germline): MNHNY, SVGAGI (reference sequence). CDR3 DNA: TGTGCCAGCAGCCATGATCTTGCGGAACCGTACCAAGAGACCCAGTACTTC. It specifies CASSHDLAEPYQETQYF.

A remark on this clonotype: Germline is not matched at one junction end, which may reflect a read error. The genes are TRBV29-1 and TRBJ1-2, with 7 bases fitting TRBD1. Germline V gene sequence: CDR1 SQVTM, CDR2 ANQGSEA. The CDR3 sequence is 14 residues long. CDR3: CSVVYVTGLPTGGF. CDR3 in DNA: TGCAGCGTTGTGTACGTGACAGGGCTCCCTACTGGAGGTTTC.

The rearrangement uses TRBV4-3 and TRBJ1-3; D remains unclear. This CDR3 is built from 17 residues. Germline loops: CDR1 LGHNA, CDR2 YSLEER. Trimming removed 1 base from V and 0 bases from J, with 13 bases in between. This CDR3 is CASSQGGTRSSGNTIYF. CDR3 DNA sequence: TGCGCCAGCAGCCAAGGCGGAACCCGGAGCTCTGGAAACACCATATATTTT.

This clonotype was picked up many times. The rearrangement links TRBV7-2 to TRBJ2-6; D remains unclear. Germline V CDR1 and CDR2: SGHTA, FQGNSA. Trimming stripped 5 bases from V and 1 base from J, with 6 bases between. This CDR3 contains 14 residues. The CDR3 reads CASSQDSGANVLTF. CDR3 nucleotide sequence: TGTGCCAGCAGCCAAGATTCTGGGGCCAACGTCCTGACTTTC.

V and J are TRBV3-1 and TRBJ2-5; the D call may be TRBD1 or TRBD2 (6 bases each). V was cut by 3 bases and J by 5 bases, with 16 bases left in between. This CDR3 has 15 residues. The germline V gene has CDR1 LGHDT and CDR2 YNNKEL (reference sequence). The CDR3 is CASSQIRGATETQYF. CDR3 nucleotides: TGTGCCAGCAGCCAGATAAGGGGGGCCACGGAGACCCAGTACTTC.

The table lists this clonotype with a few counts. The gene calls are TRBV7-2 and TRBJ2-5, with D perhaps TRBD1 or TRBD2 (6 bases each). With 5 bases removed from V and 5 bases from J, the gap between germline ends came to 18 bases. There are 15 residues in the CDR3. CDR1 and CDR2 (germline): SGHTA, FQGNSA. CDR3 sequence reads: CASSIASGARETQYF. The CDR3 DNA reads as TGTGCCAGCAGCATCGCCTCGGGGGCCCGGGAGACCCAGTACTTC.

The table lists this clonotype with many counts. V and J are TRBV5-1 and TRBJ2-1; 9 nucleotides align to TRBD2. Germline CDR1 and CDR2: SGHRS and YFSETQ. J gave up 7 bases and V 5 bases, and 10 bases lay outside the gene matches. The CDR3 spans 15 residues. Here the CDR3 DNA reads TGCGCCAGCAGGGTAGCGGGGGTCCCGGGGAATGAGCAGTTCTTC. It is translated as CASRVAGVPGNEQFF.

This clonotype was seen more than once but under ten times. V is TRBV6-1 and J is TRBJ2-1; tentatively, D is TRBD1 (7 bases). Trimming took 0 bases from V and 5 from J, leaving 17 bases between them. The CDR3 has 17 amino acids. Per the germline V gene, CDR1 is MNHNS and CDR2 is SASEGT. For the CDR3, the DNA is TGTGCCAGCAGTGAAGCCTCAGGGGGGACAGTTGACAATGAGCAGTTCTTC. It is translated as CASSEASGGTVDNEQFF.

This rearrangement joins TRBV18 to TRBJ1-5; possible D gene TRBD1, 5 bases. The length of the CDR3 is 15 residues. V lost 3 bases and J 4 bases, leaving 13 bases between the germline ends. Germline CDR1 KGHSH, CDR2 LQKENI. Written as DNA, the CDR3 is TGTGCCAGCTCACCCTCCCCGGGGGAGAATCAGCCCCAGCATTTT. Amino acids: CASSPSPGENQPQHF.

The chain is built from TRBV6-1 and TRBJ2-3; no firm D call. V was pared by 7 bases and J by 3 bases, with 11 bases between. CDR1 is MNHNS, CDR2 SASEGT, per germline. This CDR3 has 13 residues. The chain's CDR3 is CASTYIGTDTQYF. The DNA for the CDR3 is TGTGCCAGCACTTATATTGGGACAGATACGCAGTATTTT.

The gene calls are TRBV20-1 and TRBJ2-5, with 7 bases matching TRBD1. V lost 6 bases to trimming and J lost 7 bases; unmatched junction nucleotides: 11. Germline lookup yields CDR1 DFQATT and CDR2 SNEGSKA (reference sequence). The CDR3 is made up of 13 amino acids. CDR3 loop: CSAVTTGTGTQYF. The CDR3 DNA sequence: TGCAGTGCAGTTACGACAGGGACGGGGACCCAGTACTTC.

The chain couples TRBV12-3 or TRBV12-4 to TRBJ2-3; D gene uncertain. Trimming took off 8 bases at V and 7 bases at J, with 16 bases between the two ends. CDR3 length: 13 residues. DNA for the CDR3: TGTGCCAGCCGCGAATCGCCTCTTCATACGCAGTATTTT. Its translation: CASRESPLHTQYF.

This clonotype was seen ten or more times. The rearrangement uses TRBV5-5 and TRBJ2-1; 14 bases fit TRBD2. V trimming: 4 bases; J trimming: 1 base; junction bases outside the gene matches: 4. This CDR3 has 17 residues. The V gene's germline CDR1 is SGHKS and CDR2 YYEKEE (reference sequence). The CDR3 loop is CASSPRLAGGSYNEQFF. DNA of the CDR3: TGTGCCAGCAGCCCCAGACTAGCGGGGGGGTCCTACAATGAGCAGTTCTTC.

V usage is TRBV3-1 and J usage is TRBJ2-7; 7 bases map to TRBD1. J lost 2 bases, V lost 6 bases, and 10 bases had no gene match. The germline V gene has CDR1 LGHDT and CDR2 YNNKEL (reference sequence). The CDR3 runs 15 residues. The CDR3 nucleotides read TGTGCCAGCAGGGACTCCGGGACAGCAGCCTACGAGCAGTACTTC. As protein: CASRDSGTAAYEQYF.

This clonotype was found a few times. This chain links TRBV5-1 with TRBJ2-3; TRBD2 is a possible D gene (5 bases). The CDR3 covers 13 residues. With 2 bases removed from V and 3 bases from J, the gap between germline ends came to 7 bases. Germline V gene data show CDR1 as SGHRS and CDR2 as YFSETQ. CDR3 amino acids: CASSFGETDTQYF. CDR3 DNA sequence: TGCGCCAGCAGCTTCGGGGAAACAGATACGCAGTATTTT.

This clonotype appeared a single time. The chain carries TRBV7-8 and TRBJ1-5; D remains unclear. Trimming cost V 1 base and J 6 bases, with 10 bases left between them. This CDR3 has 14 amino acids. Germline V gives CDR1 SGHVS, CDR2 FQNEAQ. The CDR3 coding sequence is TGTGCCAGCAGCTTAGGGGGAAACTCTCAGCCCCAGCATTTT. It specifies CASSLGGNSQPQHF.

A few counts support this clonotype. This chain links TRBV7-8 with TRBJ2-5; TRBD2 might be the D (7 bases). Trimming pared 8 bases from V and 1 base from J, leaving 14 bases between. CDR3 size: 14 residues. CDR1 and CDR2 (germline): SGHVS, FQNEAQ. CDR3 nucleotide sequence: TGTGCCAGCGGAGGGGGAGGGTTCCAAGAGACCCAGTACTTC. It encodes CASGGGGFQETQYF.

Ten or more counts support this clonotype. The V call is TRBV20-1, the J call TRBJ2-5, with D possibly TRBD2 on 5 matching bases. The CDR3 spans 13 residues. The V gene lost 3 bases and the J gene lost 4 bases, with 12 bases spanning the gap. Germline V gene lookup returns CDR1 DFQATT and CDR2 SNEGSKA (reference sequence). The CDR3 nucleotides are TGCAGTGCTAGCGCGGACTTAAGAGAGACCCAGTACTTC. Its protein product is CSASADLRETQYF.

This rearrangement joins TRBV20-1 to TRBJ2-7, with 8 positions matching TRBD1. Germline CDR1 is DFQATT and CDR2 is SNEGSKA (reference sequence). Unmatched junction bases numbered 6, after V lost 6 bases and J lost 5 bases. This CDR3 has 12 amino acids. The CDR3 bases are TGCAGTGCGGATCGGACAGGGAACGAGCAGTACTTC. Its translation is CSADRTGNEQYF.

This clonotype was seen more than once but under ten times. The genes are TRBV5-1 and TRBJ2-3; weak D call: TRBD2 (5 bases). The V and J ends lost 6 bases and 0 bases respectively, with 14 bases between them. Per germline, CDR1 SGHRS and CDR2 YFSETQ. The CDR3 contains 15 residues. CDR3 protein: CASKGGRLSTDTQYF. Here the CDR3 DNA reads TGCGCCAGCAAGGGCGGGCGATTAAGCACAGATACGCAGTATTTT.

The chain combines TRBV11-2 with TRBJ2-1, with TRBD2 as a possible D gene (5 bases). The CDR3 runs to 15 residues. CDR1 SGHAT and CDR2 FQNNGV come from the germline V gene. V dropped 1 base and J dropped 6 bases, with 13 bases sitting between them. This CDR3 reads CASSLVLARPNEQFF. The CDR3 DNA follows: TGTGCCAGCAGCTTAGTTTTAGCGAGGCCCAATGAGCAGTTCTTC.

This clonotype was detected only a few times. The CDR3 sequence is CASSLFTGSTDTQYF. In nucleotides, the CDR3 is TGCGCCAGCAGCTTGTTTACGGGCTCCACAGATACGCAGTATTTT. This chain joins TRBV5-1 and TRBJ2-3; D gene unclear. The V and J ends lost 1 base and 2 bases respectively, with 11 bases between them. The CDR3 has 15 amino acids. The germline V gene encodes CDR1 SGHRS and CDR2 YFSETQ.

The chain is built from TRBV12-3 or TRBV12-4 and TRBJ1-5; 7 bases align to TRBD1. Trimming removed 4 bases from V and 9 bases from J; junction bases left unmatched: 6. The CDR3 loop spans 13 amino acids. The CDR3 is CASSYGQALPQHF. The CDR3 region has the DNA TGTGCCAGCAGTTATGGACAGGCTTTGCCCCAGCATTTT.

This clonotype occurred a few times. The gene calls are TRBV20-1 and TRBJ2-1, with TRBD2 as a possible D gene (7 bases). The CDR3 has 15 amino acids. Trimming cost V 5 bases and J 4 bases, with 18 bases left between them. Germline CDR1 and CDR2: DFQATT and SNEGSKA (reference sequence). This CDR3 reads CSARRGGNPYNEQFF. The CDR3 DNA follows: TGCAGTGCTCGGAGGGGGGGAAATCCTTACAATGAGCAGTTCTTC.

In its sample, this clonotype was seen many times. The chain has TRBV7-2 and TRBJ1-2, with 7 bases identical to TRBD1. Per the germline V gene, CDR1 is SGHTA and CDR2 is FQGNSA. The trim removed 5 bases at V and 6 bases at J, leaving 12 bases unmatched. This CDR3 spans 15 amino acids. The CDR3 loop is CASSAREGARDGYTF. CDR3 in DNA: TGTGCCAGCAGCGCCCGGGAGGGGGCGCGGGATGGCTACACCTTC.

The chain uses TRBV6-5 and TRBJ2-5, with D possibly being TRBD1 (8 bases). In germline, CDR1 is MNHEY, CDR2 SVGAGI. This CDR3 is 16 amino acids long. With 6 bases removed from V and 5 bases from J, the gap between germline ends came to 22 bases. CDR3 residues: CASRRLTGGREETQYF. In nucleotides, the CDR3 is TGTGCCAGCAGACGACTTACAGGGGGGAGGGAGGAGACCCAGTACTTC.

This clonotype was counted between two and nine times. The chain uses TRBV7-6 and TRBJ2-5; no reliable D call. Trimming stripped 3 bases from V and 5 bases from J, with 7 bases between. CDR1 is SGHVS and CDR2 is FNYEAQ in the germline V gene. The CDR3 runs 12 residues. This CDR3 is CASSFFSETQYF. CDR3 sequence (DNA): TGTGCCAGCAGCTTTTTTTCTGAGACCCAGTACTTC. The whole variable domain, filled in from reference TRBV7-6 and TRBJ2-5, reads GAGVSQSPRYKVTKRGQDVALRCDPISGHVSLYWYRQALGQGPEFLTYFNYEAQQDKSGLPNDRFSAERPEGSISTLTIQRTEQRDSAMYRCASSFFSETQYFGPGTRLLVL.

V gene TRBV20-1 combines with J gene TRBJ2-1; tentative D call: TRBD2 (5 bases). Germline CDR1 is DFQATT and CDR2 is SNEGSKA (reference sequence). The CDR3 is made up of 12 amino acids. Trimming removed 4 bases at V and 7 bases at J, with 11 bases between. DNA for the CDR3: TGCAGTGCTAACTCCGGCGGGAATGAGCAGTTCTTC. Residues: CSANSGGNEQFF.

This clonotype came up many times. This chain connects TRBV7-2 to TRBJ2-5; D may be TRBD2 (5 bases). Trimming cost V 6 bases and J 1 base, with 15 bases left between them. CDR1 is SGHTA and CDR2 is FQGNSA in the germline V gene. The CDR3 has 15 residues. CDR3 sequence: CASSGVRGLQETQYF. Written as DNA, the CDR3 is TGTGCCAGCAGTGGGGTTAGAGGGCTCCAAGAGACCCAGTACTTC.